Included here is one T cell receptor (beta chain) sequence, with context. It lacks a known antigen. No base-level quality is on record; no much larger clone is a single base apart. Collaborating institutions collected whole blood in K2EDTA tubes following their own protocols. For TCRbeta analysis, collaborator samples were shipped as frozen whole blood, as isolated PBMCs, or as DNA extracted from either sample type. This record belongs to a study of blood T cell repertoires in COVID-19 (dated by TCRdb to about 2020). Regarding the research as a whole: Samples covering the acute and convalescent phases of COVID-19 were provided by collaborators in the United States, Italy and Spain. The material from the prospective study consisted of cDNA or gDNA derived from T cells, B-cell-depleted T cells, or PBMCs. The dataset comprised deeply sampled blood TCRbeta repertoires from subjects exposed to, actively infected with, or recovered from COVID-19. A freely available public database, intended as a resource for researchers studying the immune response to SARS-CoV-2, is where the repertoires were released. The samples were drawn from two sources: the first 160 participants of the ongoing ImmuneRACE study, and approximately 1,300 subjects contributed by 6 global collaborators. Sample metadata almost always included a de-identified subject ID, COVID-19 status, age in years and sex. Where HLA class I and class II types were available, the types were taken from metadata supplied by the sample provider, not from assay-based typing. The paper as a whole reports these results and caveats: The quantity of clinical and demographic metadata differed by source and by participant and was supplied without curation.

TCRbeta CDR3 regions were amplified from genomic DNA by means of the immunoSEQ Assay, a bias-controlled multiplex PCR. Per the source publication's procedure: Nucleated cell counts per sample were estimated from amplification of reference gene primers within the assay. To quantify the absolute abundance of each unique TCRbeta CDR3 rearrangement, sequence reads were collapsed and filtered. For each sample, productive Simpson clonality was calculated by taking the square root of Simpson's diversity index across productive rearrangements. TCRdb took this table from immuneACCESS and kept in-frame rearrangements with V and J called. Such tables lack part of the clones; where checked against another copy, unresolved V genes explain under half of the gap, and the rest is unexplained. V, J and clone size reflect that table, while D and trimming were determined from the DNA. For this sample there are around 94,000 clones; roughly 84% appear just once. Around 6.9% of the sample goes to the ten largest clones.

The sequence came from a man aged 55 to 70 with acute or convalescent COVID-19. Sequencing input: peripheral blood.

The DNA sequence reads TGTGCCAGTAGTATCCCAGGGGGCCACGAGCAGTACTTC. Translated, it reads CASSIPGGHEQYF. The sequence is built from TRBV19 and TRBJ2-7; 8 bases in the junction line up with TRBD1. CDR1 and CDR2 (LNHDA, SQIVND) derive from the germline V gene (reference sequence). The CDR3 covers 13 residues, taking in both the cysteine and the phenylalanine. Of the read, only the CDR3 DNA is kept; its 39 bases are in frame from base 1. V has 3 bases trimmed and J has 5 bases trimmed; junction bases matching no gene number 3.